This T cell receptor (beta chain) stems from a study of T cells in Graves' hyperthyroidism and ophthalmopathy. Notes on the study in general: It was a median around seven months before onset that the model predicted ophthalmopathy.

Ten or more counts support this clonotype. Its target is not known. Per the germline V gene, CDR1 is SGHAT and CDR2 is FQNNGV. V trimming: 2 bases; J trimming: 2 bases; junction bases outside the gene matches: 7. The CDR3 has 17 amino acids. Researchers defined stable Graves' hyperthyroidism as no ophthalmopathy progression within 18 months. Clinical symptoms, serum thyroxine, TRAb, thyroid ultrasound and orbital computed tomography established diagnosis. Using RNA transcripts as the source, TCR beta CDR3 regions were amplified. Initially, a first-round RT-PCR of the TCR CDR3 employed the HTBI primer set. TCRdb called the multiplex PCR reads again in MiXCR, with one record for every CDR3 protein. In the table there are approximately 600,000 distinct CDR3 sequences, around 16% of which are singletons.

The TCR was taken from a woman aged 25 to 39 with Graves' hyperthyroidism. Sequencing input: blood. The chain carries TRBV11-2 and TRBJ2-7; 12 bases map to TRBD2. CDR3 sequence: CASSLSTSGSATYEQYF. The DNA for the CDR3 is TGTGCCAGCAGCTTATCGACTAGCGGGAGTGCCACCTACGAGCAGTACTTC.